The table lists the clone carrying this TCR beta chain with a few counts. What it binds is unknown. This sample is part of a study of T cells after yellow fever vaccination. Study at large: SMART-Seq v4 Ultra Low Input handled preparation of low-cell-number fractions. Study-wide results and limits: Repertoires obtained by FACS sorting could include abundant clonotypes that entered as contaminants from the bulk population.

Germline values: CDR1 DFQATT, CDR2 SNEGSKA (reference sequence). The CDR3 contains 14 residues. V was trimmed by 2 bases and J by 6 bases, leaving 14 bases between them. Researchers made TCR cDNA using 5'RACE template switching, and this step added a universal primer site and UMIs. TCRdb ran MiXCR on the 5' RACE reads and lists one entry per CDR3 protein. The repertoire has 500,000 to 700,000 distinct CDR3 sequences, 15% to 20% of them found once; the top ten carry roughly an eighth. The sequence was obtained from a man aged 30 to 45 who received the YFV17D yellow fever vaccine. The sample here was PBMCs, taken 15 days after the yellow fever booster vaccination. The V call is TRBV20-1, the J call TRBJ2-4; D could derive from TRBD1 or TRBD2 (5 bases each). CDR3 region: CSARIPGTRNIQYF. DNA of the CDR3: TGCAGTGCTAGAATCCCCGGGACCAGAAACATTCAGTACTTC.